This TCR beta chain came from a study of PD-1 blockade in classical Hodgkin lymphoma. On this clone: What it binds is unknown.

The assay was immunoSEQ multiplex PCR, and TCRdb's table has in-frame clones only and misses some. The repertoire holds 5,000 or so clones, with over 65% as singletons. In every patient, relapse followed autologous stem cell transplantation, while exposure to brentuximab vedotin differed. Thawed PBMCs supplied CD8+ T cells via magnetic negative selection. Findings of the study overall: Relapsed/refractory patients reportedly had the lowest baseline TCR diversity, below newly diagnosed patients, who were below healthy donors. By C4D1, diversity of CD4+ TCRs had risen significantly, whereas that of CD8+ TCRs had not. Whoever responded completely had baseline diversity much like that seen in newly diagnosed patients. Sources of repertoire differences remain undefined, possibly disease activity or prior therapy.

The CDR3 consists of 15 residues. V was pared by 0 bases and J by 0 bases, with 7 bases between. Germline V gives CDR1 SGDLS, CDR2 YYNGEE. The sequence came from a human donor with classical Hodgkin lymphoma. Specimen: CD8+ T cells from blood, collected at baseline. The gene calls are TRBV9 and TRBJ2-1; TRBD2 might be the D (5 bases). The CDR3 reads CASSVEEGSYNEQFF. The CDR3 DNA follows: TGTGCCAGCAGCGTAGAAGAGGGCTCCTACAATGAGCAGTTCTTC. The whole variable domain, remainder taken from reference TRBV9 and TRBJ2-1, is DSGVTQTPKHLITATGQRVTLRCSPRSGDLSVYWYQQSLDQGLQFLIQYYNGEERAKGNILERFSAQQFPDLHSELNLSSLELGDSALYFCASSVEEGSYNEQFFGPGTRLTVL.